These T cell receptor beta chains were read from a single sample in a study of OX40 agonist ivuxolimab in advanced cancers. This table comes from immunoSEQ multiplex PCR, and its TCRdb copy is limited to in-frame clones, with some not included. The sample holds fewer than 100,000 clones, around nine tenths seen once. Sequencing was performed on CD4+ or CD8+ T cells sorted from blood, taken in a trial of the OX40 agonist ivuxolimab. Source of these receptors: an adult with an advanced solid tumor such as melanoma, head and neck, liver or kidney cancer. Both conserved end residues are part of each CDR3. D genes are given only for firm matches. Clone sizes are given selectively: once, few, many, or a class where the clone is expanded.

d_call: NA
clone_size: NA
j_call: TRBJ1-4
v_call: TRBV6-1
cdr3_nt: TGTGCCAGCCGCCAGGGGACCAATGAAAAACTGTTTTTT
cdr3_aa: CASRQGTNEKLFF

d_call: TRBD2
clone_size: NA
j_call: TRBJ2-1
v_call: TRBV4-2
cdr3_nt: TGTGCCAGCAGCCAAGACGTAAGCGGGGGGCATTTCTTC
cdr3_aa: CASSQDVSGGHFF

d_call: NA
clone_size: NA
j_call: TRBJ1-1
v_call: TRBV19
cdr3_nt: TGTGCCACATCCCCCCGTTTGAACACTGAAGCTTTCTTT
cdr3_aa: CATSPRLNTEAFF

d_call: TRBD1
clone_size: NA
j_call: TRBJ1-1
v_call: TRBV9
cdr3_nt: TGTGCCAGCAGCGCCACAGGGGGGGTGAACACTGAAGCTTTCTTT
cdr3_aa: CASSATGGVNTEAFF

d_call: NA
clone_size: NA
j_call: TRBJ2-5
v_call: TRBV30
cdr3_nt: TGTGCCTGGAGTGTACGGGAAGACCAGTACTTC
cdr3_aa: CAWSVREDQYF

d_call: NA
clone_size: NA
j_call: TRBJ2-7
v_call: TRBV5-6
cdr3_nt: TGTGCCAGCAGCTTTACAGGGTACGAGCAGTACTTC
cdr3_aa: CASSFTGYEQYF

d_call: TRBD1
clone_size: NA
j_call: TRBJ2-4
v_call: TRBV9
cdr3_nt: TGTGCCAGCAGCGTAGAGGACAGGGCGGACATTCAGTACTTC
cdr3_aa: CASSVEDRADIQYF

d_call: NA
clone_size: NA
j_call: TRBJ2-1
v_call: TRBV7-9
cdr3_nt: TGTGCCAGCAGCTCACAGCGTGAGGAGCAGTTCTTC
cdr3_aa: CASSSQREEQFF

d_call: NA
clone_size: NA
j_call: TRBJ1-1
v_call: TRBV30
cdr3_nt: TGTGCCTTTGGTCGGACTGGGAACACTGAAGCTTTCTTT
cdr3_aa: CAFGRTGNTEAFF

d_call: NA
clone_size: NA
j_call: TRBJ2-7
v_call: TRBV7-5
cdr3_nt: TGTGTCAGAGTCTCGCCCCCAGCGGGGGGGCCAGCCGCCTACGAGCAGTACTTC
cdr3_aa: CVRVSPPAGGPAAYEQYF

d_call: NA
clone_size: NA
j_call: TRBJ2-5
v_call: TRBV28
cdr3_nt: TGTGCCAGCAGTTTATGGGACCAAGAGACCCAGTACTTC
cdr3_aa: CASSLWDQETQYF

d_call: NA
clone_size: NA
j_call: TRBJ2-7
v_call: TRBV27
cdr3_nt: TGTGCCAGCAGTTACGGGGGCTACGAGCAGTACTTC
cdr3_aa: CASSYGGYEQYF

d_call: NA
clone_size: NA
j_call: TRBJ1-2
v_call: TRBV11-2
cdr3_nt: TGTGCCAGCAGCCTAGCGGGGGCGCTCGGGATGGGCTATGGCTACACCTTC
cdr3_aa: CASSLAGALGMGYGYTF

d_call: NA
clone_size: NA
j_call: TRBJ1-6
v_call: TRBV5-5
cdr3_nt: TGTGCCAGCAGCACCAAATTGGGAATACAGATTTCCGATAATTCACCCCTCCACTTT
cdr3_aa: CASSTKLGIQISDNSPLHF

d_call: TRBD1
clone_size: few
j_call: TRBJ1-2
v_call: TRBV6-5
cdr3_nt: TGTGCCAGCAGCTTCGCCACAGGGGGCTATGGCTACACCTTC
cdr3_aa: CASSFATGGYGYTF

d_call: NA
clone_size: NA
j_call: TRBJ1-2
v_call: TRBV5-1
cdr3_nt: TGCGCCAGCAGCTTAGGGTACTATGGCTACACCTTC
cdr3_aa: CASSLGYYGYTF

d_call: NA
clone_size: NA
j_call: TRBJ2-7
v_call: TRBV19
cdr3_nt: TGTGCCTGCGCCCGGGGACCCTACGAGCAGTACTTC
cdr3_aa: CACARGPYEQYF

d_call: NA
clone_size: NA
j_call: TRBJ2-2
v_call: TRBV6-1
cdr3_nt: TGTGCCAGCAGTGCGGGGGTAATTGGCACCGGGGAGCTGTTTTTT
cdr3_aa: CASSAGVIGTGELFF

d_call: TRBD2
clone_size: NA
j_call: TRBJ2-3
v_call: TRBV6-4
cdr3_nt: TGTGCCAGCATTCCCCATCGAACCATAGCGGGCAACTGGGATACGCAGTATTTT
cdr3_aa: CASIPHRTIAGNWDTQYF

d_call: NA
clone_size: NA
j_call: TRBJ2-5
v_call: TRBV10-3
cdr3_nt: TGTGCCATCGCCCCACAGCCGTACCAAGAGACCCAGTACTTC
cdr3_aa: CAIAPQPYQETQYF

d_call: TRBD2
clone_size: NA
j_call: TRBJ2-3
v_call: TRBV18
cdr3_nt: TGTGCCAGCTCACCAAGGACTAGCGGGACCGGGGATACGCAGTATTTT
cdr3_aa: CASSPRTSGTGDTQYF

d_call: TRBD1
clone_size: NA
j_call: TRBJ2-5
v_call: TRBV19
cdr3_nt: TGTGCCAGTAGCCCCCCGGACAGGCAAGAGACCCAGTACTTC
cdr3_aa: CASSPPDRQETQYF

d_call: NA
clone_size: NA
j_call: TRBJ2-7
v_call: TRBV19
cdr3_nt: TGTGCCAGTAGTATGTCAGGGAAGCTCGACGAGCAGTACTTC
cdr3_aa: CASSMSGKLDEQYF

d_call: NA
clone_size: NA
j_call: TRBJ2-3
v_call: TRBV7-2
cdr3_nt: TGTGCCAGCAGCCCCCTAGGGGATTACACAGATACGCAGTATTTT
cdr3_aa: CASSPLGDYTDTQYF

d_call: TRBD1
clone_size: once
j_call: TRBJ1-1
v_call: TRBV19
cdr3_nt: TGTGCCAGTATTCCGACAGGGGGGCGAGGTGAAGCTTTCTTT
cdr3_aa: CASIPTGGRGEAFF

d_call: TRBD1
clone_size: NA
j_call: TRBJ1-2
v_call: TRBV28
cdr3_nt: TGTGCCAGCAGTTATTCGACAGGGGTCGGCTACACCTTC
cdr3_aa: CASSYSTGVGYTF

d_call: NA
clone_size: once
j_call: TRBJ1-2
v_call: TRBV29-1
cdr3_nt: TGCAGCGTCGGTGGGGACCCTTATGGCTACACCTTC
cdr3_aa: CSVGGDPYGYTF

d_call: TRBD1
clone_size: NA
j_call: TRBJ2-4
v_call: TRBV2
cdr3_nt: TGTGCCAGCAGTGAAGCCCTGGACAGGGTTGCCAAAAACATTCAGTACTTC
cdr3_aa: CASSEALDRVAKNIQYF

d_call: NA
clone_size: NA
j_call: TRBJ2-1
v_call: TRBV7-8
cdr3_nt: TGTGCCAGCAGCTCCCCGGGAAAGGGGGGTAGGCATGAGCAGTTCTTC
cdr3_aa: CASSSPGKGGRHEQFF

d_call: NA
clone_size: once
j_call: TRBJ2-7
v_call: TRBV18
cdr3_nt: TGTGCCAGCTCACCTTGGACAGAACCCTACGAGCAGTACTTC
cdr3_aa: CASSPWTEPYEQYF

d_call: NA
clone_size: once
j_call: TRBJ2-7
v_call: TRBV11-2
cdr3_nt: TGTGCCAGCAGCTTAGATTACCCCGTTCCCTACGAGCAGTACTTC
cdr3_aa: CASSLDYPVPYEQYF

d_call: NA
clone_size: NA
j_call: TRBJ1-4
v_call: TRBV6-1
cdr3_nt: TGTGCCAGCAGTGAACTGGGTGGAACTAATGAAAAACTGTTTTTT
cdr3_aa: CASSELGGTNEKLFF

d_call: NA
clone_size: NA
j_call: TRBJ1-6
v_call: TRBV27
cdr3_nt: TGTGCCAGCAGCTTTGAGGGTGGTTCATTCTATAATTCACCCCTCCACTTT
cdr3_aa: CASSFEGGSFYNSPLHF

d_call: NA
clone_size: NA
j_call: TRBJ2-6
v_call: TRBV4-1
cdr3_nt: TGCGCCAGCAGCCATCCATCCCGCCTAGCCGTCTTCTCTGGGGCCAACGTCCTGACTTTC
cdr3_aa: CASSHPSRLAVFSGANVLTF

d_call: NA
clone_size: NA
j_call: TRBJ1-5
v_call: TRBV19
cdr3_nt: TGTGCCAGTAGTATTTCTCTCGGGGGAATTCAGCCCCAGCATTTT
cdr3_aa: CASSISLGGIQPQHF

d_call: NA
clone_size: NA
j_call: TRBJ2-5
v_call: TRBV5-1
cdr3_nt: TGCGCCAGCAGCTTACAAGAGACCCAGTACTTC
cdr3_aa: CASSLQETQYF

d_call: TRBD2
clone_size: NA
j_call: TRBJ2-3
v_call: TRBV7-9
cdr3_nt: TGTGCCAGCAGTTCTAGCGGGGGGGCCTCAGATACGCAGTATTTT
cdr3_aa: CASSSSGGASDTQYF

d_call: TRBD2
clone_size: NA
j_call: TRBJ2-1
v_call: TRBV5-6
cdr3_nt: TGTGCCAGCAGCTTGGCCAACCTAGCGGTTAGCTCCTACAATGAGCAGTTCTTC
cdr3_aa: CASSLANLAVSSYNEQFF

d_call: TRBD1
clone_size: NA
j_call: TRBJ2-3
v_call: TRBV6-1
cdr3_nt: TGTGCCAGCAGTCGGACAGGGGCAGATACGCAGTATTTT
cdr3_aa: CASSRTGADTQYF

d_call: TRBD1
clone_size: few
j_call: TRBJ2-7
v_call: TRBV2
cdr3_nt: TGTGCCCAGAGACAGGGGGCCTACGAGCAGTACTTC
cdr3_aa: CAQRQGAYEQYF

d_call: NA
clone_size: few
j_call: TRBJ1-2
v_call: TRBV10-3
cdr3_nt: TGTGCCATCTCCTCCCCACCCACGGGGGACTATGGCTACACCTTC
cdr3_aa: CAISSPPTGDYGYTF

d_call: TRBD1
clone_size: NA
j_call: TRBJ2-7
v_call: TRBV6-1
cdr3_nt: TGTATAGTGGGAGACAGGGTCCACGAGCAGTACTTC
cdr3_aa: CIVGDRVHEQYF

d_call: TRBD2
clone_size: NA
j_call: TRBJ2-1
v_call: TRBV7-3
cdr3_nt: TGTGCCAGCAGCTTAACTCCCAGCGGGAGTTTTGGTGAGCAGTTCTTC
cdr3_aa: CASSLTPSGSFGEQFF

d_call: TRBD1
clone_size: NA
j_call: TRBJ2-7
v_call: TRBV4-3
cdr3_nt: TGCGCCAGCAGCTCACCGGGACAGGCGATCTACGAGCAGTACTTC
cdr3_aa: CASSSPGQAIYEQYF

d_call: NA
clone_size: NA
j_call: TRBJ2-7
v_call: TRBV6-5
cdr3_nt: TGTGCCAGCAGTTACTCGAGGCAGAACTACGAGCAGTACTTC
cdr3_aa: CASSYSRQNYEQYF

d_call: NA
clone_size: once
j_call: TRBJ2-2
v_call: TRBV2
cdr3_nt: TGTGCCAGCAGTGAATTCGGGGGACGAAACACCGGGGAGCTGTTTTTT
cdr3_aa: CASSEFGGRNTGELFF

d_call: NA
clone_size: NA
j_call: TRBJ1-2
v_call: TRBV5-8
cdr3_nt: TGTGCCAGCAGCTTGGGTTCAGGGTACTATGGCTACACCTTC
cdr3_aa: CASSLGSGYYGYTF

d_call: TRBD2
clone_size: NA
j_call: TRBJ2-1
v_call: TRBV6-1
cdr3_nt: TGTGCCAGCAGTCCGCTAGCGGGGTCCTACAATGAGCAGTTCTTC
cdr3_aa: CASSPLAGSYNEQFF

d_call: NA
clone_size: NA
j_call: TRBJ2-7
v_call: TRBV29-1
cdr3_nt: TGCAGCGTTGGAAAGGGGACGGGGGAGCAGTACTTC
cdr3_aa: CSVGKGTGEQYF

d_call: NA
clone_size: NA
j_call: TRBJ2-2
v_call: TRBV6-1
cdr3_nt: TGTGCCAGCAGTGAATGGGGCAGAGTGCACACCGGGGAGCTGTTTTTT
cdr3_aa: CASSEWGRVHTGELFF

d_call: NA
clone_size: NA
j_call: TRBJ2-1
v_call: TRBV11-3
cdr3_nt: TGTGCCAGCAGCTCTGCATGGGATTCCTACAATGAGCAGTTCTTC
cdr3_aa: CASSSAWDSYNEQFF

d_call: TRBD1
clone_size: NA
j_call: TRBJ2-7
v_call: TRBV18
cdr3_nt: TGTGCCAGCTCGCTCAGACAGGGGACCTACGAGCAGTACTTC
cdr3_aa: CASSLRQGTYEQYF

d_call: NA
clone_size: NA
j_call: TRBJ2-5
v_call: TRBV5-1
cdr3_nt: TGCGCCAGCGGCCAAGAGACCCAGTACTTC
cdr3_aa: CASGQETQYF

d_call: NA
clone_size: NA
j_call: TRBJ2-2
v_call: TRBV25-1
cdr3_nt: TGTGCCAGCAGTTCCTTCGACAGAGGAATCACCGGGGAGCTGTTTTTT
cdr3_aa: CASSSFDRGITGELFF

d_call: NA
clone_size: few
j_call: TRBJ2-7
v_call: TRBV5-3
cdr3_nt: TGTGCCAGAAGCCTTGCTCGGAACGAGCAGTACTTC
cdr3_aa: CARSLARNEQYF